Below, one T cell receptor (beta chain) is given with its context. Its antigen is not known. The data stem from a study of cytomegalovirus exposure and HLA in healthy donors. For the study at large: When 398 donors were genotyped, about 80% of them were found to fall in the Caucasian-associated ancestry cluster.

Study-level points and caveats: Clonal expansion, a later analysis showed, was greater in HLA-associated TCR beta chains than in equally common others. Being productive about 87% or about 30% of the time was typical of most TCR beta V segments in an earlier analysis. HLA allele associations emerged for roughly 17,000 TCR beta sequences in a later analysis, at 0.05 false discovery rate.

The PCR used 60 Vbeta and 13 Jbeta primers. Sequencing used immunoSEQ multiplex PCR; TCRdb keeps in-frame clones, though not all of them. The sample yields about 120,000 clones, 50% to 65% seen once. Input material: PBMCs. The receptor's source is a man aged 40-49 years in good health and CMV-seropositive.

As DNA, the CDR3 is TGTGCCAGCAGCCTCTTGATTTTACAGGGCCAGAATTCACCCCTCCACTTT. Protein: CASSLLILQGQNSPLHF. The V gene is TRBV7-9, the J gene TRBJ1-6, with a possible D match to TRBD1 (6 bases). The CDR3 consists of 17 residues. Germline V lookup: CDR1 SEHNR, CDR2 FQNEAQ (reference sequence). The germline V and J ends were trimmed by 5 bases and 7 bases, with 21 bases remaining between them.